This T cell receptor (beta chain) was captured in a study of CD8 T cells in Susac syndrome. Germline CDR1 and CDR2: SGDLS and YYNGEE. This CDR3 has 12 residues. V was trimmed by 0 bases and J by 9 bases, leaving 7 bases between them. Worth noting for this clonotype: Its antigen is as yet unknown.

Roughly 0.5 to 1 ug RNA was reverse transcribed with random hexamers. TCRdb reprocessed the immunoSEQ multiplex PCR reads with MiXCR, giving one entry per CDR3 protein. The sample lists approximately 140,000 distinct CDR3 sequences, approximately 95% occurring once. Study outcomes and limitations: As the study acknowledged, the number of individuals who were part of its TCR sequencing and HLA analysis was relatively small.

The chain uses TRBV9 and TRBJ2-1, with D unclear. This TCR came from a human donor in good health. What was sequenced was CD8+ T cells from PBMCs. Here the CDR3 reads CASSVVEPEQFF. CDR3 DNA: TGTGCCAGCAGCGTAGTAGAACCTGAGCAGTTCTTC.